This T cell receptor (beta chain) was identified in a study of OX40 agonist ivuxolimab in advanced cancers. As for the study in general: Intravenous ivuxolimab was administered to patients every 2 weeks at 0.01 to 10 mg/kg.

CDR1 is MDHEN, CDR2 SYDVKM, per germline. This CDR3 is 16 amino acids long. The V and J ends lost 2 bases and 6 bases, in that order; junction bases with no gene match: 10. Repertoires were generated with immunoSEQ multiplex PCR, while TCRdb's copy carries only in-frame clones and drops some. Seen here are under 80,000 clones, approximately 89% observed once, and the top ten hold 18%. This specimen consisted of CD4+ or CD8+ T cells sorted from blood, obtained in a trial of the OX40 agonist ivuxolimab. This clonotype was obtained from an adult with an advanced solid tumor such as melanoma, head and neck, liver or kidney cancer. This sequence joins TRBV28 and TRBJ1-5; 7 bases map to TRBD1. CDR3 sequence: CASSLRWDSHGQPQHF. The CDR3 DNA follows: TGTGCCAGCAGTTTACGGTGGGACAGTCATGGTCAGCCCCAGCATTTT.